The 11 T cell receptor beta chains below were found in one sample sequenced in a study of blood T cell repertoires in COVID-19. The assay was immunoSEQ multiplex PCR, and TCRdb's table has in-frame clones only and misses some. The table shows about 200,000 clones, with 75% to 90% occurring only once. Material for sequencing was PBMCs or T cells enriched from blood (not recorded which). The receptors were sampled from a woman aged 25 to 39 who had been exposed to COVID-19.

The rearrangement uses TRBV13 and TRBJ2-1, with 16 nucleotides matching TRBD2. Per germline, CDR1 PRHDT and CDR2 FYEKMQ (reference sequence). With V trimmed by 0 bases and J by 7 bases, 12 bases remained unmatched. This CDR3 is built from 20 residues. The CDR3 DNA reads as TGTGCCAGCAGCTTAGGGCTTCCGGGACTAGCGGGGGGGCCGAGGAATGAGCAGTTCTTC. It translates to CASSLGLPGLAGGPRNEQFF.

V usage is TRBV5-1 and J usage is TRBJ2-3, with 12 bases that match TRBD2. V lost 4 bases to trimming and J lost 2 bases; unmatched junction nucleotides: 5. The germline gives CDR1 SGHRS, CDR2 YFSETQ. The CDR3 is made up of 16 amino acids. The CDR3 here is CASSRTSGGFTDTQYF. The CDR3 DNA is TGCGCCAGCAGCAGAACTAGCGGGGGGTTCACAGATACGCAGTATTTT.

The chain combines TRBV29-1 with TRBJ1-2; D uncertain. The length of the CDR3 is 17 residues. Trimming left V 4 bases short and J 5 bases short, with 26 bases between. CDR1 and CDR2 (germline): SQVTM, ANQGSEA. The CDR3 region is CSVVEFMRDGRLYGYTF. The CDR3 DNA is TGCAGCGTTGTAGAGTTCATGAGGGATGGGAGGCTTTATGGCTACACCTTC.

This chain connects TRBV27 to TRBJ1-4; no firm D call. The CDR3 covers 13 residues. Trimming left V 0 bases short and J 13 bases short, with 12 bases between. Germline CDR1 and CDR2: MNHEY and SMNVEV (reference sequence). The CDR3 DNA is TGTGCCAGCAGTTTATCGGGAGATCTCGGACTGTTTTTT. It is translated as CASSLSGDLGLFF.

This chain links TRBV3-1 (or the pseudogene TRBV3-2) with TRBJ2-3; 8 positions agree with TRBD2. Germline CDR1 LGHDT, CDR2 YNNKEL (reference sequence). The V segment lost 4 bases and the J segment 1 base; nucleotides outside the gene matches: 1. The CDR3 loop spans 14 amino acids. For the CDR3, the DNA is TGTGCCAGCAGCCCCGGGGGGGGCACAGATACGCAGTATTTT. It encodes CASSPGGGTDTQYF.

The chain combines TRBV2 with TRBJ2-3, with D perhaps TRBD2 (6 bases). Per germline, CDR1 SNHLY and CDR2 FYNNEI. V dropped 6 bases and J dropped 4 bases, with 17 bases sitting between them. CDR3 length equals 15 residues. The CDR3 DNA reads TGTGCCAGCAGCTCGGGGGTAGTTAGGCCAGATACGCAGTATTTT. Its protein product is CASSSGVVRPDTQYF.

V usage is TRBV5-4 and J usage is TRBJ1-1; D possibly corresponds to TRBD1 (6 bases). Deletions cut 4 bases from V and 3 bases from J, with 16 bases between. The CDR3 has 15 amino acids. CDR1 is SGHNT, CDR2 YYREEE, per germline (reference sequence). DNA for the CDR3: TGTGCCAGCAGCGACACAGGGAGTGGGTACACTGAAGCTTTCTTT. Protein product: CASSDTGSGYTEAFF. Variable domain in full (rest from reference TRBV5-4 and TRBJ1-1): ETGVTQSPTHLIKTRGQQVTLRCSSQSGHNTVSWYQQALGQGPQFIFQYYREEENGRGNFPPRFSGLQFPNYSSELNVNALELDDSALYLCASSDTGSGYTEAFFGQGTRLTVV.

The chain combines TRBV5-1 with TRBJ2-2; TRBD1 matches 8 bases. Per germline, CDR1 SGHRS and CDR2 YFSETQ. The length of the CDR3 is 16 residues. The V segment lost 0 bases and the J segment 7 bases; nucleotides outside the gene matches: 8. CDR3 sequence: CASSLEAGGDFGELFF. The CDR3 coding sequence is TGCGCCAGCAGCTTGGAGGCAGGGGGCGACTTCGGGGAGCTGTTTTTT.

J is TRBJ2-7 and V is TRBV27, with TRBD2 as a possible D gene (6 bases). The V gene lost 5 bases and the J gene lost 5 bases, with 13 bases spanning the gap. The CDR3 is 13 residues long. Germline-derived CDR1 and CDR2 are MNHEY and SMNVEV (reference sequence). The CDR3 nucleotides read TGTGCCAGCAGTCCGCGGGGTTATGACGAGCAGTACTTC. Translating it yields CASSPRGYDEQYF.

J is TRBJ2-1 and V is TRBV18, with 7 bases that match TRBD2. The CDR3 is 17 amino acids. Germline V CDR1 and CDR2: KGHSH, LQKENI. V was pared by 3 bases and J by 1 base, with 9 bases of the junction left unmatched. The CDR3 loop is CASSPVLASTSYNEQFF. Written as DNA, the CDR3 is TGTGCCAGCTCACCGGTACTAGCGAGTACGTCCTACAATGAGCAGTTCTTC.

V usage is TRBV6-5 and J usage is TRBJ2-5; 8 bases are shared with TRBD2. The CDR3 contains 15 residues. Unmatched junction bases numbered 12, after V lost 7 bases and J lost 5 bases. The germline gives CDR1 MNHEY, CDR2 SVGAGI. The CDR3 coding sequence is TGTGCCAGCAAAGGTGGCGGGGGGCACGTGGAGACCCAGTACTTC. Its translation is CASKGGGGHVETQYF.